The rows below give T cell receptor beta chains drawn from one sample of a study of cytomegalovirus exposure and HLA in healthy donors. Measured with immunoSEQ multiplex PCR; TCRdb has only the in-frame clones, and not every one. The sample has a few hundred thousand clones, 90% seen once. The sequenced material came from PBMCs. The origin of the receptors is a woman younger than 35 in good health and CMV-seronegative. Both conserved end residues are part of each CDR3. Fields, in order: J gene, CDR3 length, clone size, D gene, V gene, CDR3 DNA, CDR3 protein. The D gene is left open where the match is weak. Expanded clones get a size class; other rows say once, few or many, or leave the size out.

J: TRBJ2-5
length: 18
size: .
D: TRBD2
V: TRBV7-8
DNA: TGTGCCAGCAGCTTACCGGGACTAGCGGGGGGGGATCAAGAGACCCAGTACTTC
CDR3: CASSLPGLAGGDQETQYF

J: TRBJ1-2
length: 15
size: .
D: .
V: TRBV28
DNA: TGTGCCAGCAGTCTCGGGGGACCGCCAGACTATGGCTACACCTTC
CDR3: CASSLGGPPDYGYTF

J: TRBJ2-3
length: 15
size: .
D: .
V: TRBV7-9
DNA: TGTGCCAGCAGCTCCAGTGGGGAGAGCACAGATACGCAGTATTTT
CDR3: CASSSSGESTDTQYF

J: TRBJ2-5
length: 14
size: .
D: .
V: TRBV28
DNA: TGTGCCAGCAGTCCGCCTAGATCTGAAGAGACCCAGTACTTC
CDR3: CASSPPRSEETQYF

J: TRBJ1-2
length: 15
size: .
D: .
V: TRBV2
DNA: TGTGCCTCTATAAAGACCGGGACAACTAACTATGGCTACACCTTC
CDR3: CASIKTGTTNYGYTF

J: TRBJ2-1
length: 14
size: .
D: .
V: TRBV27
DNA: TGTGCCAGCAGTTTAGGCCCCACCTCGAATGAGCAGTTCTTC
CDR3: CASSLGPTSNEQFF

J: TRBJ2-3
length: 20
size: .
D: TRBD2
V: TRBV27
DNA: TGTGCCAGCAGTTTACAAAATATCCCCCTGGCGGGGGGATATACAGATACGCAGTATTTT
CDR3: CASSLQNIPLAGGYTDTQYF

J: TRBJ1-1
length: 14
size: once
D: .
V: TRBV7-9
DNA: TGTGCCAGCACCCTGCAGGGGAAGAACACTGAAGCTTTCTTT
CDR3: CASTLQGKNTEAFF

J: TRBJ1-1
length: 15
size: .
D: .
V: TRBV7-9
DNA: TGTGCCAGCAGCTTGGAAGGGGCACCGAACACTGAAGCTTTCTTT
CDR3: CASSLEGAPNTEAFF

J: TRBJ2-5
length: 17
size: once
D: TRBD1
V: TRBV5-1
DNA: TGCGCCAGCAGCCGCGTCTACAGGGGCGGCCACCAAGAGACCCAGTACTTC
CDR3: CASSRVYRGGHQETQYF

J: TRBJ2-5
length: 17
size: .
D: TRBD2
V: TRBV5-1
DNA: TGCGCCAGCAGCTTGGGCGGGACTAGCGGGGCCCAAGAGACCCAGTACTTC
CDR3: CASSLGGTSGAQETQYF

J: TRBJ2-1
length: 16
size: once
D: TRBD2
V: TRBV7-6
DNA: TGTGCCAGCAGCAGCGTACTAGCGGGGGGGCCTTCTGAGCAGTTCTTC
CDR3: CASSSVLAGGPSEQFF

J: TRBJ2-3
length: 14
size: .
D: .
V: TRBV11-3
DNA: TGTGCCAGCAGCTTAAGCTCGAGCACAGATACGCAGTATTTT
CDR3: CASSLSSSTDTQYF

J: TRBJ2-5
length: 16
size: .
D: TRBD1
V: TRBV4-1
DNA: TGCGCCAGCAGCCAAAGGTTCCGGGACAGGGAGGAGACCCAGTACTTC
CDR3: CASSQRFRDREETQYF

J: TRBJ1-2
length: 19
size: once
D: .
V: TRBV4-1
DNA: TGCGCCAGCAGCCAAGAAAGCGCCTTAGGCTCCCCAGAGGACTATGGCTACACCTTC
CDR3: CASSQESALGSPEDYGYTF

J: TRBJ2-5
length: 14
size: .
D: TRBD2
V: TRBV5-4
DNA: TGTGCCAGCAGTTCCCGGGGGGTACAAGAGACCCAGTACTTC
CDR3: CASSSRGVQETQYF

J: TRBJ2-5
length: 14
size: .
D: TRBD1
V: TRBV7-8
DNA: TGTGCCAGCAGGCCGGGACAGGTACAAGAGACCCAGTACTTC
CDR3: CASRPGQVQETQYF

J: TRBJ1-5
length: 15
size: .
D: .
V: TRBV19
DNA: TGTGCCAGTAGTATGTTGACAGATAGCAATCAGCCCCAGCATTTT
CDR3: CASSMLTDSNQPQHF

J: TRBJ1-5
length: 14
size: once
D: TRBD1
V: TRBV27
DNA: TGTGCCAGCAATAGACAGGGTGGGAATCAGCCCCAGCATTTT
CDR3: CASNRQGGNQPQHF

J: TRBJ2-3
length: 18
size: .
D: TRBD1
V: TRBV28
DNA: TGTGCCAGCAGTGACACATCAGGGGACAGCGCTAGCACAGATACGCAGTATTTT
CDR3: CASSDTSGDSASTDTQYF

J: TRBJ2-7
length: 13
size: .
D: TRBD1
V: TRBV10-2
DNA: TGCGCCAGCAGTGGGGGACAGTTCTACGAGCAGTACTTC
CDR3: CASSGGQFYEQYF

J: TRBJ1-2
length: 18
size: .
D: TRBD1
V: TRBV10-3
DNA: TGTGCCATCAGTGAGTCGGGGACAGGGGCGAGTGGTAACTATGGCTACACCTTC
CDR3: CAISESGTGASGNYGYTF

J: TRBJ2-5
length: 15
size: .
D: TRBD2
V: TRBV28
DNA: TGTGCCAGCAGTGGACTAGCGGGGGGGAAAGAGACCCAGTACTTC
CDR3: CASSGLAGGKETQYF

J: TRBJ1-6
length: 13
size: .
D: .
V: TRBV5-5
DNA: TGTGCCAGCAGCCCATACAGGGATTCACCCCTCCACTTT
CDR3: CASSPYRDSPLHF

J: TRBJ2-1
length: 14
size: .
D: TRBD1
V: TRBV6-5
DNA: TGTGCCAGCAGTCAAGGGACAGACTACAATGAGCAGTTCTTC
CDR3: CASSQGTDYNEQFF

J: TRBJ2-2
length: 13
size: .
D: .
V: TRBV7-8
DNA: TGTGCCAGCAGCCCGACAAACACCGGGGAGCTGTTTTTT
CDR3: CASSPTNTGELFF

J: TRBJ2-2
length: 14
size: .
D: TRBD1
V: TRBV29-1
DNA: TGCAGCGTTGAACGGCAGGGGGACACCGGGGAGCTGTTTTTT
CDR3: CSVERQGDTGELFF

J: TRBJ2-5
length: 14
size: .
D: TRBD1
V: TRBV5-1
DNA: TGCGCCAGCAGCTCTAGACAGGGAACAGAGACCCAGTACTTC
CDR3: CASSSRQGTETQYF

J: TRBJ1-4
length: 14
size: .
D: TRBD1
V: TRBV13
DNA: TGTGCCAGCAGCCCCGGGACAGGGGAGGTAAAACTGTTTTTT
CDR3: CASSPGTGEVKLFF

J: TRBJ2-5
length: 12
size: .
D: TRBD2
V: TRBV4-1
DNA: TGCGCCATCTTAGGGACTAGCTGGACCCAGTACTTC
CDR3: CAILGTSWTQYF

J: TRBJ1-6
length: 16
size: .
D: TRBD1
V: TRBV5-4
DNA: TGTGCCAGCAGCCCACAGGGGCCTATCGATAATTCACCCCTCCACTTT
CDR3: CASSPQGPIDNSPLHF